This T cell receptor beta chain was profiled in a study of T cell responses to AZD1222 COVID-19 vaccine. Study-wide points: Seropositivity was recorded at baseline in only 5 or 6 AZD1222 recipients. When two AZD1222 doses had been given, Spike-specific TCR breadth and depth rose. Females outnumbered males among donors, who were mostly white British; clonal diversity was possibly underestimated. Close to half of all spike-specific TCRs reportedly target regions of the variants that are unmutated.

Germline V lookup: CDR1 LGHNT, CDR2 FRNRAP. Trimming at V came to 2 bases and at J to 4 bases, leaving 9 bases not matched to a gene. CDR3 size: 17 residues. Libraries were prepared by immunoSEQ multiplex PCR; TCRdb keeps only in-frame clonotypes and omits some of them. The sample carries about 120,000 clones, 90% recorded once. A note on this clone: The target antigen is unknown.

The starting material was peripheral blood, obtained 28 days after the second dose of the MenACWY control vaccine. The TCR comes from an adult who received the MenACWY meningococcal vaccine as a control. V gene TRBV12-5 combines with J gene TRBJ2-2; 8 nucleotides line up with TRBD1. The CDR3 here is CASGLSLGQGGTGELFF. The CDR3 bases are TGTGCTAGTGGTTTGAGCCTCGGACAGGGAGGCACCGGGGAGCTGTTTTTT.